This TCR beta chain was identified in a study of T cell changes during pregnancy in multiple sclerosis. J was trimmed by 6 bases and V by 2 bases; bases with no gene match: 3. The CDR3 covers 14 residues. Germline V gives CDR1 SNHLY, CDR2 FYNNEI. TCRdb keeps only in-frame clones here, not all; method: immunoSEQ multiplex PCR. The sample has approximately 23,000 clones, approximately 90% seen once; the top ten hold under 8%. The sequence came from a female donor with multiple sclerosis, enrolled in a pregnancy study. Specimen: CD8+ T cells from peripheral blood mononuclear cells, collected in the first trimester of pregnancy. The V call is TRBV2, the J call TRBJ1-5, with TRBD1 identical over 8 bases. The CDR3 DNA follows: TGTGCCAGCAGTGAACAGGGGGCCCTTCAGCCCCAGCATTTT. This translates into CASSEQGALQPQHF.